Shown below are 9 T cell receptor beta chains from a single sample sequenced in a study of blood T cell repertoires in COVID-19. TCRdb's table, derived via immunoSEQ multiplex PCR, lists solely in-frame clones and lacks some. Here the sample spans 450,000 or so clones, 70% to 90% being singletons. The sample taken for sequencing was peripheral blood. Receptors were obtained from a man between 18 and 35 years old with COVID-19, enrolled during active disease.

The V call is TRBV4-1, the J call TRBJ2-5, with 9 positions matching TRBD1. This CDR3 contains 15 residues. Unmatched junction bases numbered 7, after V lost 3 bases and J lost 5 bases. The germline gives CDR1 MGHRA, CDR2 YSYEKL. The CDR3 DNA reads TGCGCCAGCAGCCAGACCGGGACAGGGATCGAGACCCAGTACTTC. Its protein product is CASSQTGTGIETQYF.

The chain joins TRBV7-2 to TRBJ2-1; D gene ambiguous. V shed 2 bases and J shed 1 base, with 18 bases lying between them. Germline assignment: CDR1 SGHTA and CDR2 FQGNSA. This CDR3 has 18 amino acids. CDR3 residues: CASSLSLGRAGSYNEQFF. CDR3 bases: TGTGCCAGCAGCTTAAGTTTGGGCAGAGCTGGATCCTACAATGAGCAGTTCTTC.

The chain employs TRBV9 and TRBJ2-1; D not certain. Germline V CDR1 and CDR2: SGDLS, YYNGEE. CDR3 size: 14 residues. V was clipped by 2 bases and J by 5 bases, with 11 bases between them. The CDR3 here is CASSVATGNNEQFF. CDR3 nucleotide sequence: TGTGCCAGCAGCGTGGCGACTGGTAACAATGAGCAGTTCTTC.

The rearrangement uses TRBV30 and TRBJ2-3, with TRBD2 matching 13 bases. CDR3 length equals 15 residues. The ends lost 2 bases at V and 5 bases at J; junction bases unmatched: 4. CDR1 is GTSNPN and CDR2 is SVGIG in the germline V gene (reference sequence). CDR3: CAWSRTSGRLDTQYF. The CDR3 region has the DNA TGTGCCTGGAGTCGGACTAGCGGGAGATTAGATACGCAGTATTTT.

The chain carries TRBV4-2 and TRBJ2-3, with TRBD1 as a possible D gene (5 bases). This CDR3 has 16 residues. Trimming removed 1 base from V and 6 bases from J, with 17 bases in between. Germline assignment: CDR1 LGHNA and CDR2 YNFKEQ. CDR3 protein: CASSQADRDLSDTQYF. For the CDR3, the DNA is TGTGCCAGCAGCCAAGCCGACAGAGACTTATCCGATACGCAGTATTTT.

The chain recombines TRBV11-3 with TRBJ2-3; 10 nucleotides agree with TRBD2. Germline CDR1 reads SGHNT; CDR2 reads YENEEA. V trimming: 3 bases; J trimming: 0 bases; junction bases outside the gene matches: 3. The CDR3 length is 16 residues. CDR3 loop: CASSLSGGASTDTQYF. The CDR3 DNA reads as TGTGCCAGCAGCTTGAGCGGGGGGGCTAGCACAGATACGCAGTATTTT.

The CDR3 DNA sequence: TGTGCCAGCAGCTCGCAAACAGGGGCTCGGAGAGCTTTCTTT. Its protein product is CASSSQTGARRAFF. The rearrangement uses TRBV13 and TRBJ1-1; TRBD1 aligns across 7 bases. V shed 4 bases, J shed 10 bases, and the junction held 12 bases outside the gene matches. The V gene's germline CDR1 is PRHDT and CDR2 FYEKMQ (reference sequence). The CDR3 spans 14 residues.

In its sample, this clone was seen a few times. This chain connects TRBV6-5 to TRBJ2-7; a weak D match, TRBD2 (5 bases). The CDR3 loop spans 12 amino acids. The V and J ends lost 6 bases and 2 bases respectively, with 8 bases between them. Germline lookup yields CDR1 MNHEY and CDR2 SVGAGI. The CDR3: CASREDAYEQYF. Here the CDR3 DNA reads TGTGCCAGCAGGGAGGATGCCTACGAGCAGTACTTC.

The chain couples TRBV5-1 to TRBJ1-1; D is possibly TRBD1 (5 bases). Germline V gives CDR1 SGHRS, CDR2 YFSETQ. The CDR3 totals 14 residues. V lost 1 base, J lost 4 bases, and 11 bases lay in between. The CDR3 DNA reads as TGCGCCAGCAGCTTGCAGGGCTCGGGCACTGAAGCTTTCTTT. It specifies CASSLQGSGTEAFF.